Below, 20 T cell receptor beta chains from the same sample are listed, as sequenced in a study of blood T cell repertoires in COVID-19. This table comes from immunoSEQ multiplex PCR, and its TCRdb copy is limited to in-frame clones, with some not included. The sample has approximately 390,000 clones, 70% to 90% seen once. Sequences were obtained from peripheral blood. Receptors were obtained from a woman aged 55-69 years with COVID-19, enrolled during active disease.

The chain employs TRBV3-1 (or the pseudogene TRBV3-2) and TRBJ2-7; a weak D match, TRBD2 (5 bases). Per germline, CDR1 LGHDT and CDR2 YNNKEL (reference sequence). The V gene lost 4 bases and the J gene lost 1 base, with 11 bases spanning the gap. CDR3 size: 14 residues. CDR3 nucleotides: TGTGCCAGCAGCCTCCGGGGTCCATCCTACGAGCAGTACTTC. The encoded protein is CASSLRGPSYEQYF.

V and J are TRBV7-6 and TRBJ1-1, with 9 bases matching TRBD1. Losses at the gene ends were 8 bases for V and 3 bases for J; bases not matched to a gene: 7. Germline CDR1 reads SGHVS; CDR2 reads FNYEAQ. This CDR3 contains 14 residues. The CDR3: CASGTTGGYTEAFF. CDR3 nucleotides: TGTGCCAGCGGTACGACAGGGGGATACACTGAAGCTTTCTTT.

V usage is TRBV4-2 and J usage is TRBJ1-5; no definite D call. V lost 2 bases, J lost 5 bases, and 7 bases lay in between. Germline CDR1 is LGHNA and CDR2 is YNFKEQ. The CDR3 extends over 13 amino acids. The CDR3 bases are TGTGCCAGCAGCCAATCCCTAGATCAGCCCCAGCATTTT. Translation: CASSQSLDQPQHF.

The genes are TRBV6-5 and TRBJ1-2, with D possibly being TRBD1 (6 bases). The V and J ends lost 0 bases and 4 bases respectively, with 9 bases between them. This CDR3 spans 14 amino acids. Per the germline V gene, CDR1 is MNHEY and CDR2 is SVGAGI. Written as DNA, the CDR3 is TGTGCCAGCAGTTACTCGGACAGAACCTATGGCTACACCTTC. This translates into CASSYSDRTYGYTF.

The chain employs TRBV7-9 and TRBJ2-1; 11 positions match TRBD2. Germline V lookup: CDR1 SEHNR, CDR2 FQNEAQ (reference sequence). The CDR3 runs to 14 residues. The DNA of the CDR3 is TGTGCGACTAGCGGGGTACCCTCCTACAATGAGCAGTTCTTC. It encodes CATSGVPSYNEQFF.

This clone was seen only once. The V and J genes are TRBV2 and TRBJ2-2, with D unresolved. Germline V lookup: CDR1 SNHLY, CDR2 FYNNEI. This CDR3 is 11 amino acids long. Trimming stripped 2 bases from V and 9 bases from J, with 4 bases between. The CDR3 region is CASSELWELFF. The CDR3, as DNA: TGTGCCAGCAGTGAACTGTGGGAGCTGTTTTTT.

This clone was observed a single time. V and J are TRBV9 and TRBJ1-4, with D possibly TRBD1 on 6 matching bases. Trimming cost V 0 bases and J 4 bases, with 10 bases left between them. In germline, CDR1 is SGDLS, CDR2 YYNGEE. This CDR3 is 15 amino acids long. Here the CDR3 reads CASSVGTGNNEKLFF. In DNA, the CDR3 is TGTGCCAGCAGCGTAGGTACAGGGAATAATGAAAAACTGTTTTTT.

The chain carries TRBV6-2 or TRBV6-3 and TRBJ1-1; D ambiguous. The CDR3 length is 13 residues. Germline values: CDR1 MNHEY, CDR2 SVGEGT. V lost 6 bases and J 1 base, leaving 9 bases between the germline ends. This CDR3 is CASSSRPNTEAFF. CDR3 DNA sequence: TGTGCCAGCAGCTCGAGGCCGAACACTGAAGCTTTCTTT.

The rearrangement joins TRBV12-5 to TRBJ2-3; D remains unclear. Trimming removed 3 bases from V and 4 bases from J, with 11 bases in between. The germline CDR1 and CDR2 sequences are LGHNT and FRNRAP. The CDR3 is 14 residues long. The CDR3 DNA follows: TGTGCTAGTGGTTTCGACTCCCCCTCAGATACGCAGTATTTT. This encodes CASGFDSPSDTQYF.

V usage is TRBV18 and J usage is TRBJ1-6; D possibly corresponds to TRBD1 (6 bases). Trimming removed 3 bases at V and 7 bases at J, with 13 bases between. There are 15 residues in the CDR3. CDR1 is KGHSH and CDR2 is LQKENI in the germline V gene. The CDR3 spells CASSPSQGMNSPLHF. The CDR3 DNA sequence: TGTGCCAGCTCACCTAGCCAGGGGATGAATTCACCCCTCCACTTT.

The CDR3 coding sequence is TGTGCCAGCAGTGAAGAGGAGGTCGATGGCTACACCTTC. Its translation: CASSEEEVDGYTF. The rearrangement links TRBV2 to TRBJ1-2, with D hard to call. CDR1 and CDR2 (germline): SNHLY, FYNNEI. Deletions cut 1 base from V and 6 bases from J, with 9 bases between. The CDR3 has 13 amino acids. Using reference TRBV2 and TRBJ1-2 for the parts outside the CDR3, the full variable domain is EPEVTQTPSHQVTQMGQEVILRCVPISNHLYFYWYRQILGQKVEFLVSFYNNEISEKSEIFDDQFSVERPDGSNFTLKIRSTKLEDSAMYFCASSEEEVDGYTFGSGTRLTVV.

The chain links TRBV6-6 to TRBJ2-2; D is perhaps TRBD1 (6 bases). The V gene's germline CDR1 is MNHNY and CDR2 SVGAGI (reference sequence). The ends were cut back, 1 base at V and 4 bases at J, with 13 bases in the middle. This CDR3 has 16 amino acids. The CDR3 nucleotides are TGTGCCAGCAGTTACTGGGTGACAGGAATCACCGGGGAGCTGTTTTTT. As protein: CASSYWVTGITGELFF.

CDR3 sequence (DNA): TGTGCCAGCAGCCAAGCCCGACAGGGTTTCTATGGCTACACCTTC. This encodes CASSQARQGFYGYTF. V usage is TRBV14 and J usage is TRBJ1-2; 7 bases fit TRBD1. Germline loops: CDR1 SGHDN, CDR2 FVKESK. The CDR3 totals 15 residues. V lost 1 base to trimming and J lost 4 bases; unmatched junction nucleotides: 6.

The J gene is TRBJ1-2, the V gene TRBV11-2; 8 bases line up with TRBD1. CDR1 SGHAT and CDR2 FQNNGV come from the germline V gene. The ends lost 1 base at V and 8 bases at J; junction bases unmatched: 6. The CDR3 has 14 amino acids. The CDR3 region is CASSLGQGAGGYTF. CDR3 DNA: TGTGCCAGCAGCTTAGGGCAGGGGGCGGGCGGCTACACCTTC.

CDR3 sequence: CASSGTGVTNYGYTF. The DNA for the CDR3 is TGTGCCAGTAGTGGGACAGGGGTAACTAACTATGGCTACACCTTC. This sequence joins TRBV19 and TRBJ1-2; 10 bases map to TRBD1. The trim removed 5 bases at V and 0 bases at J, leaving 3 bases unmatched. The CDR3 covers 15 residues. Germline lookup yields CDR1 LNHDA and CDR2 SQIVND (reference sequence).

V gene TRBV5-1 combines with J gene TRBJ2-1; 12 nucleotides line up with TRBD2. With 2 bases clipped from V and 8 bases from J, the junction kept 5 bases outside the gene matches. Germline assignment: CDR1 SGHRS and CDR2 YFSETQ. The length of the CDR3 is 15 residues. As DNA, the CDR3 is TGCGCCAGCAGCTTTCTAGCGGGGGGGCCGGATGAGCAGTTCTTC. Translating gives CASSFLAGGPDEQFF.

The gene calls are TRBV24-1 and TRBJ2-3, with D perhaps matching TRBD1 (6 bases). Germline CDR1 is KGHDR and CDR2 is SFDVKD. This CDR3 spans 15 amino acids. Trimming pared 0 bases from V and 2 bases from J, leaving 8 bases between. The chain's CDR3 is CATSDLGTYTDTQYF. DNA for the CDR3: TGTGCCACCAGTGATTTGGGGACATACACAGATACGCAGTATTTT.

The V gene is TRBV27, the J gene TRBJ2-7; 7 positions agree with TRBD1. Unmatched junction bases numbered 7, after V lost 5 bases and J lost 3 bases. The germline V gene encodes CDR1 MNHEY and CDR2 SMNVEV (reference sequence). This CDR3 region has 14 residues. The CDR3, as DNA: TGTGCCAGCAGTCCGTACAGGGGCATCTACGAGCAGTACTTC. Residues: CASSPYRGIYEQYF.

This chain joins TRBV5-1 and TRBJ2-7; TRBD2 matches 9 bases. With 7 bases clipped from V and 9 bases from J, the junction kept 8 bases outside the gene matches. CDR1 and CDR2 (germline): SGHRS, YFSETQ. CDR3 size: 12 residues. CDR3 DNA: TGCGCCAGCCAAGGCGGGGGGGCAGCGCAGTACTTC. Translated: CASQGGGAAQYF.

The J gene is TRBJ2-5, the V gene TRBV4-1, with TRBD2 identical over 7 bases. Germline lookup yields CDR1 MGHRA and CDR2 YSYEKL. Germline trimming cut 1 base from V and 1 base from J; bases unmatched to any gene: 9. The CDR3 runs to 17 residues. The CDR3 nucleotides read TGCGCCAGCAGCCAAGTAATAGCGGGCGGCCCCCAAGAGACCCAGTACTTC. It encodes CASSQVIAGGPQETQYF.